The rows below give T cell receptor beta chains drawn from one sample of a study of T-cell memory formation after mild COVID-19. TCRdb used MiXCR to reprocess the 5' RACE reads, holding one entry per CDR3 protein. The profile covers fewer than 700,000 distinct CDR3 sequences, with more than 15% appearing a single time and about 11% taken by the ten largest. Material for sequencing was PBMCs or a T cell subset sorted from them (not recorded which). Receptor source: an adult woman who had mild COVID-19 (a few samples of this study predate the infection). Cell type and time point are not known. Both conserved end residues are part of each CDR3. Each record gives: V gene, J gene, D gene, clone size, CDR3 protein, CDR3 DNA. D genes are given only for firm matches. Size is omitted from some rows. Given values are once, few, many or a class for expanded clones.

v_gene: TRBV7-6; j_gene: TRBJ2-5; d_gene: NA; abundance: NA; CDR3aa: CASSRSGRSQETQYF; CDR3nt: TGTGCCAGCAGCCGTTCCGGACGGAGCCAAGAGACCCAGTACTTC
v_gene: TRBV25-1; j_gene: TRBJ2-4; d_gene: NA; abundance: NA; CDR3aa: CASRQAGAKNIQYF; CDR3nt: TGTGCCAGCAGACAGGCCGGGGCCAAAAACATTCAGTACTTC
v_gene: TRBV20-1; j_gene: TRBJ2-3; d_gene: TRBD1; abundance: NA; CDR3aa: CSASRRTGGPTDTQYF; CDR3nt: TGCAGTGCCAGTCGTCGGACAGGGGGCCCCACAGATACGCAGTATTTT
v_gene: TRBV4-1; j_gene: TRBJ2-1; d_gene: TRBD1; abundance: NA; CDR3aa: CASSQAGGKNNEQFF; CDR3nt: TGCGCCAGCAGCCAAGCAGGGGGCAAAAACAATGAGCAGTTCTTC
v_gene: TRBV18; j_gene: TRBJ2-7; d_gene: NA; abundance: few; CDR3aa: CASSPPGAQTGEQYF; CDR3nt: TGTGCCAGCTCACCCCCCGGGGCCCAGACGGGCGAGCAGTACTTC
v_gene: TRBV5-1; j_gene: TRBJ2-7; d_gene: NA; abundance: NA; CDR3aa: CASKPGTVSSYEQYF; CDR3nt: TGCGCCAGTAAACCTGGGACGGTGAGCTCCTACGAGCAGTACTTC
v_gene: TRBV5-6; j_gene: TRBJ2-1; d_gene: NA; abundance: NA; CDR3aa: CASSLISGIINEQFF; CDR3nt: TGTGCCAGCAGCTTAATATCAGGGATCATCAATGAGCAGTTCTTC
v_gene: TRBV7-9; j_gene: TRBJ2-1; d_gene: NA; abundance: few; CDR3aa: CASSLDVVEQFF; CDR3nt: TGTGCCAGCAGCTTAGATGTGGTTGAGCAGTTCTTC
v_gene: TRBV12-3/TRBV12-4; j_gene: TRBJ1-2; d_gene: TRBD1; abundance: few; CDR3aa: CASSSTGVGYTF; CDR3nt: TGTGCCAGCAGTTCGACAGGGGTTGGCTACACCTTC
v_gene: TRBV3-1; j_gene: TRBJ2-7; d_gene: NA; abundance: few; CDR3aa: CASSQLGRSSYEQYF; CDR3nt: TGTGCCAGCAGCCAATTGGGCAGGTCGTCCTACGAGCAGTACTTC
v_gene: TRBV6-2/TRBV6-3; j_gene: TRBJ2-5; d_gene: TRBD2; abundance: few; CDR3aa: CASSYSASGRTGTQYF; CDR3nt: TGTGCCAGCAGTTACTCCGCTAGCGGGAGGACTGGGACCCAGTACTTC
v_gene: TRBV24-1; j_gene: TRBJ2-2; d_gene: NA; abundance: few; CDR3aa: CATSDFRVADTGELFF; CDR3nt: TGTGCCACCAGTGATTTCAGGGTAGCGGACACCGGGGAGCTGTTTTTT
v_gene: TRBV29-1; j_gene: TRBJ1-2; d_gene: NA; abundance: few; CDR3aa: CSVEDPMGGGIANYGYTF; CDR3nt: TGCAGCGTTGAAGACCCGATGGGGGGAGGAATAGCTAACTATGGCTACACCTTC
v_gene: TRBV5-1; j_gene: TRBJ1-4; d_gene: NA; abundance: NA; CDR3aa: CASSLESTNEKLFF; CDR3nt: TGCGCCAGCAGCTTGGAGTCAACTAATGAAAAACTGTTTTTT
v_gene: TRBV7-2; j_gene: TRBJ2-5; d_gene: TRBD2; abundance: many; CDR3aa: CASSPGALAGQETQYF; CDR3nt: TGTGCCAGCAGCCCAGGGGCACTAGCGGGGCAAGAGACCCAGTACTTC
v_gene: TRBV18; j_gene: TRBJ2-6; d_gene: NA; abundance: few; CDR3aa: CASSPLGAPGANVLTF; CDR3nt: TGTGCCAGCTCACCACTGGGAGCTCCTGGGGCCAACGTCCTGACTTTC
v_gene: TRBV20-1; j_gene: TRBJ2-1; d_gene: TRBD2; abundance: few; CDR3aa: CSARAGLAGVNEQFF; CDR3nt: TGCAGTGCTAGAGCCGGGCTAGCGGGGGTCAATGAGCAGTTCTTC
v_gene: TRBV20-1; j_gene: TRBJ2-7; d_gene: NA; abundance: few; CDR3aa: CSASGDSRFDEQYF; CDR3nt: TGCAGTGCTAGTGGCGACTCGCGATTCGACGAGCAGTACTTC
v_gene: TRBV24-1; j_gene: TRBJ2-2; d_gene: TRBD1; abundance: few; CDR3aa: CATSGGQTNTGELFF; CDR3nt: TGTGCCACCAGTGGGGGACAGACGAACACCGGGGAGCTGTTTTTT
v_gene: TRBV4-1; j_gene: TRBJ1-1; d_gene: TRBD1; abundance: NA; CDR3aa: CASSQPTGRNTEAFF; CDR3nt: TGCGCCAGCAGCCAGCCGACAGGGCGGAACACTGAAGCTTTCTTT
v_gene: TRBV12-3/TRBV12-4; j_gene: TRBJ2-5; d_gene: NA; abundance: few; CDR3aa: CASSPSVLETQYF; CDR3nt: TGTGCCAGCAGTCCCTCGGTATTAGAGACCCAGTACTTC
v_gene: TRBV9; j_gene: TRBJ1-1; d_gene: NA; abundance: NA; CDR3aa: CASSPVADTEAFF; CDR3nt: TGTGCCAGCAGCCCAGTGGCGGACACTGAAGCTTTCTTT
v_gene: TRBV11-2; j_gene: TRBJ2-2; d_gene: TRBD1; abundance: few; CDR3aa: CASSLSTGGWTGELFF; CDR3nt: TGTGCCAGCAGCTTATCCACAGGGGGATGGACCGGGGAGCTGTTTTTT
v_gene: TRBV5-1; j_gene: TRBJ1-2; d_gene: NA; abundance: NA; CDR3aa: CASSSAGPGVTYGYTF; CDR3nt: TGCGCCAGCAGCTCGGCTGGTCCAGGGGTAACCTATGGCTACACCTTC
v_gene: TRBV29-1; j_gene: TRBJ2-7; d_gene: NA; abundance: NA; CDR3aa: CSAMSDSYEQYF; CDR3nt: TGCAGCGCAATGTCCGACAGCTACGAGCAGTACTTC
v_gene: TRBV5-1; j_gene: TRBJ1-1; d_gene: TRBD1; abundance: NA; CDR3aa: CASSSTQGAGTEAFF; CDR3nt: TGCGCCAGCAGCTCAACACAGGGGGCAGGGACTGAAGCTTTCTTT
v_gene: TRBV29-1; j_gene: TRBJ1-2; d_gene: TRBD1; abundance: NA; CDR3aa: CSVDEGQGWHYGYTF; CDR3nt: TGCAGCGTTGATGAAGGACAGGGGTGGCACTATGGCTACACCTTC
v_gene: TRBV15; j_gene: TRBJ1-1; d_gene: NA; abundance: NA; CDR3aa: CATSRAGWWGEDTEAFF; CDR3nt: TGTGCCACCAGCAGAGCGGGATGGTGGGGTGAGGACACTGAAGCTTTCTTT
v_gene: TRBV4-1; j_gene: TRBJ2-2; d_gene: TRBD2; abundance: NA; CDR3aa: CASSLKGRGLAGTGELFF; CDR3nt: TGCGCCAGCAGCCTCAAGGGGAGGGGACTAGCGGGAACCGGGGAGCTGTTTTTT
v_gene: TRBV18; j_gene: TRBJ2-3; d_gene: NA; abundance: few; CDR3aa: CASSPPVYTQYF; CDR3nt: TGTGCCAGCTCACCACCGGTCTATACGCAGTATTTT
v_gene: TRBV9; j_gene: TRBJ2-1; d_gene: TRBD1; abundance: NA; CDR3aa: CASSVTLTGGVGNEQFF; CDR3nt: TGTGCCAGCAGCGTAACCCTGACAGGGGGCGTCGGCAATGAGCAGTTCTTC
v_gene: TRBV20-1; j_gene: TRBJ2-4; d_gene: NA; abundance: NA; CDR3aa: CSARLGAENIQYF; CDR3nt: TGCAGTGCTAGGCTAGGAGCCGAAAACATTCAGTACTTC
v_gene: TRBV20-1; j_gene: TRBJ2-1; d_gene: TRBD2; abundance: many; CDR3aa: CSAKGLAGVISYNEQFF; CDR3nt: TGCAGTGCAAAGGGACTAGCGGGAGTGATCTCCTACAATGAGCAGTTCTTC
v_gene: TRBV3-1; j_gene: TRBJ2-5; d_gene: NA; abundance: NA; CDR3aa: CASSPLFQETQYF; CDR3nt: TGTGCCAGCAGCCCACTCTTTCAAGAGACCCAGTACTTC
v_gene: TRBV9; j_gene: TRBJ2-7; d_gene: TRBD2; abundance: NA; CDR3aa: CASSVGTSGRGSSYEQYF; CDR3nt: TGTGCCAGCAGCGTCGGGACTAGCGGGAGGGGGAGCTCCTACGAGCAGTACTTC
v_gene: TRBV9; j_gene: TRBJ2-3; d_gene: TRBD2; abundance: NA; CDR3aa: CASSARPGVAGGTDTQYF; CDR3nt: TGTGCCAGCAGCGCCCGCCCGGGGGTAGCGGGGGGCACAGATACGCAGTATTTT
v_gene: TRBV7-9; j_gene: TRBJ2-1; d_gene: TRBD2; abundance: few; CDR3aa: CASSLGTSAGEQFF; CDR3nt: TGTGCCAGCAGCTTAGGGACTAGCGCGGGTGAGCAGTTCTTC
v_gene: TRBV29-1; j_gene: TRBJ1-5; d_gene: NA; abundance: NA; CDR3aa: CSVGGGAVLVKPQHF; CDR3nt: TGCAGCGTTGGGGGGGGCGCGGTCCTCGTGAAGCCCCAGCATTTT
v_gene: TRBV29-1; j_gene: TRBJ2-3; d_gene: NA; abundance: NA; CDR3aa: CSVEMPGTRTDTQYF; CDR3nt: TGCAGCGTTGAAATGCCCGGGACGCGCACAGATACGCAGTATTTT
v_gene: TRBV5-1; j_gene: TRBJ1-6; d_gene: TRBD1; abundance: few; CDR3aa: CASSGGQNNSPLHF; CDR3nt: TGCGCCAGCAGCGGGGGACAGAATAATTCACCCCTCCACTTT
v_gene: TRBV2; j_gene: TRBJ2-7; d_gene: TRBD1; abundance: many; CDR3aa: CASSEQGESYEQYF; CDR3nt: TGTGCCAGCAGTGAACAGGGGGAGTCCTACGAGCAGTACTTC
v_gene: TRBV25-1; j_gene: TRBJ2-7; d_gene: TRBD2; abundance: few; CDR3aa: CASSAPRGGEQYF; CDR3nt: TGTGCCAGCAGTGCTCCACGGGGGGGCGAGCAGTACTTC
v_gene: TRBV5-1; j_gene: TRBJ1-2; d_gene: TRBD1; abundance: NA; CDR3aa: CASSLGDSSNYGYTF; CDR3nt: TGCGCCAGCAGCCTGGGGGACAGTTCTAACTATGGCTACACCTTC
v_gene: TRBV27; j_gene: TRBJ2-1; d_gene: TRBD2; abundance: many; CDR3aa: CASSPTSGGAWNEQFF; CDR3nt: TGTGCCAGCAGTCCGACTAGCGGGGGGGCCTGGAATGAGCAGTTCTTC
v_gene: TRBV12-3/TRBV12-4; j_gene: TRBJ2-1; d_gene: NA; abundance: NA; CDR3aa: CASRPWDHNEQFF; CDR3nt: TGTGCCAGCCGGCCCTGGGACCACAATGAGCAGTTCTTC
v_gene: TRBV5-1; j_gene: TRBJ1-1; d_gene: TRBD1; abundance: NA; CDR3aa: CASNRQGNTEAFF; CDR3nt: TGCGCCAGCAACCGACAGGGAAACACTGAAGCTTTCTTT
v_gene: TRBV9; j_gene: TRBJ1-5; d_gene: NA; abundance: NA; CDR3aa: CASSISDSLVQPQHF; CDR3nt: TGTGCCAGCAGCATTAGCGACAGCCTGGTCCAGCCCCAGCATTTT
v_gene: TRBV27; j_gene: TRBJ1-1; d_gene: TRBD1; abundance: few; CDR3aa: CASYTLLGQQNTEAFF; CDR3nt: TGTGCCAGCTATACTCTACTGGGACAGCAGAACACTGAAGCTTTCTTT
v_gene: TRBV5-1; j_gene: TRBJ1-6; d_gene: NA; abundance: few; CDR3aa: CASSYRTVDNSPLHF; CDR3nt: TGCGCCAGCAGCTACCGGACAGTCGACAATTCACCCCTCCACTTT
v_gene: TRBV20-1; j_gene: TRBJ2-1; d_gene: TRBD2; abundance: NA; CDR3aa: CSARGGSSGSYNEQFF; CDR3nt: TGCAGTGCTAGGGGTGGCTCTAGCGGGAGCTACAATGAGCAGTTCTTC
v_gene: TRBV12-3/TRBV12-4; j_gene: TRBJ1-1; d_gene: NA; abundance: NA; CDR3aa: CASSIGPQNTEAFF; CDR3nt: TGTGCCAGCAGTATAGGGCCCCAGAACACTGAAGCTTTCTTT